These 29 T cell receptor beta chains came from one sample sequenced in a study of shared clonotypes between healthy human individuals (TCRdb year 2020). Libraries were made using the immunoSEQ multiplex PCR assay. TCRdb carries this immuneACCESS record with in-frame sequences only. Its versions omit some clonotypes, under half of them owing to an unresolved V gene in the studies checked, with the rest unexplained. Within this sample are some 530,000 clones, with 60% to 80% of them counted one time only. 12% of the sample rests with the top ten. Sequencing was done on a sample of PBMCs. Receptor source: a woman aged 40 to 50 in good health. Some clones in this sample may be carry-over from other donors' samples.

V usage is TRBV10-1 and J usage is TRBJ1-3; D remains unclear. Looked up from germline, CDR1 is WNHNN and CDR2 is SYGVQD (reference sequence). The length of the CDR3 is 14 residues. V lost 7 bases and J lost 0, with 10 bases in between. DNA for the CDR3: TGCGCCAGCATCAGGCGGAGCTCTGGAAACACCATATATTTT. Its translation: CASIRRSSGNTIYF.

CDR3 sequence: CASSPGQGRSGANVLTF. CDR3 DNA: TGTGCCAGCAGCCCGGGACAGGGGAGATCTGGGGCCAACGTCCTGACTTTC. The chain couples TRBV7-9 to TRBJ2-6; TRBD1 agrees at 10 bases. The CDR3 loop spans 17 amino acids. Germline loops: CDR1 SEHNR, CDR2 FQNEAQ (reference sequence). V shed 5 bases and J 1 base; nucleotides not matched to a gene: 5.

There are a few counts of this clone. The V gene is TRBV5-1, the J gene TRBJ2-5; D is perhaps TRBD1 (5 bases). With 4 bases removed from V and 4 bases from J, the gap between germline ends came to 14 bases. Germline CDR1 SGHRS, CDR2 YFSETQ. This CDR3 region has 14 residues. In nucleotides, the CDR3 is TGCGCCAGCAGCAGGGGCAGTTGGTCAGAGACCCAGTACTTC. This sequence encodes CASSRGSWSETQYF.

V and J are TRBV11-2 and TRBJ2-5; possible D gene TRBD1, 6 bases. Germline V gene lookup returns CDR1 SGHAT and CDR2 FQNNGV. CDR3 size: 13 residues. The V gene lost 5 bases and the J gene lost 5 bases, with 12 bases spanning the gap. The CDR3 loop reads CASSPVRGETQYF. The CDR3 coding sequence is TGTGCCAGCAGCCCGGTCAGGGGTGAGACCCAGTACTTC.

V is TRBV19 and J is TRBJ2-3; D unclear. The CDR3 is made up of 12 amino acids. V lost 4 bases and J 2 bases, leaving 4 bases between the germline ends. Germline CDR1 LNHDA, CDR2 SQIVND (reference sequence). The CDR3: CASSTYTDTQYF. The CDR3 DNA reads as TGTGCCAGTAGTACCTACACAGATACGCAGTATTTT.

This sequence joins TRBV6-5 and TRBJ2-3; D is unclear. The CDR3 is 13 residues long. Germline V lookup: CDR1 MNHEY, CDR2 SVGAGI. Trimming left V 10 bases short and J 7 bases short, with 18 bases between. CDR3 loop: CATPTLLPNTQYF. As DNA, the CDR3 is TGTGCCACCCCTACACTACTCCCAAATACGCAGTATTTT.

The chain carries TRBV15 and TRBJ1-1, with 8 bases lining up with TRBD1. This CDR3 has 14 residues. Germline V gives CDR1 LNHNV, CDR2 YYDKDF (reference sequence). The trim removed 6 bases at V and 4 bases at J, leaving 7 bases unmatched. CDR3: CATSPQGAATEAFF. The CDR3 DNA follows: TGTGCCACCAGTCCCCAGGGGGCAGCCACTGAAGCTTTCTTT.

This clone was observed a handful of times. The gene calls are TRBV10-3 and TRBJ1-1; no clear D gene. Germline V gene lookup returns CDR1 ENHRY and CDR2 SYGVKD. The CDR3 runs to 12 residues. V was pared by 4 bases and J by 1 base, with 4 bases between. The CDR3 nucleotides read TGTGCCATCAGTGGGTCGAACACTGAAGCTTTCTTT. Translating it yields CAISGSNTEAFF.

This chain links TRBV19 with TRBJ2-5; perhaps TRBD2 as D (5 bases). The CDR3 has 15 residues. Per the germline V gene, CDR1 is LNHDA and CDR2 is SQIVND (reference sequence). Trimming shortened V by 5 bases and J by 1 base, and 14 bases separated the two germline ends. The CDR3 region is CASSGSSLPQETQYF. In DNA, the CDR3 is TGTGCCAGTAGTGGGTCTAGCCTCCCCCAAGAGACCCAGTACTTC.

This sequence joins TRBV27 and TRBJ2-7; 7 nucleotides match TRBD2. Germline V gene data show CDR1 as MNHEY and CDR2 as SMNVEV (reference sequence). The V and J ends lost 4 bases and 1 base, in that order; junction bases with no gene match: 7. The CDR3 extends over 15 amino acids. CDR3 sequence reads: CASSSGASGSYEQYF. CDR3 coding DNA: TGTGCCAGCAGTTCCGGGGCTAGCGGTTCCTACGAGCAGTACTTC.

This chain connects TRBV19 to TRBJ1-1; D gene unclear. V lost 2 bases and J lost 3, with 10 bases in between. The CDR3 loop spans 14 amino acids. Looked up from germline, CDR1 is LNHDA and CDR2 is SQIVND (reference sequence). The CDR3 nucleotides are TGTGCCAGTAGTATAAGTGACCGCTACACTGAAGCTTTCTTT. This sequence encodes CASSISDRYTEAFF.

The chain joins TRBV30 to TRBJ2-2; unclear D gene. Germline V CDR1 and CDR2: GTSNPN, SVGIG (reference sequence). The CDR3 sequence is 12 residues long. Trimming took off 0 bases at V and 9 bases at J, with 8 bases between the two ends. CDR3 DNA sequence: TGTGCCTGGAGTGTACAGCCCCGGGAGCTGTTTTTT. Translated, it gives CAWSVQPRELFF.

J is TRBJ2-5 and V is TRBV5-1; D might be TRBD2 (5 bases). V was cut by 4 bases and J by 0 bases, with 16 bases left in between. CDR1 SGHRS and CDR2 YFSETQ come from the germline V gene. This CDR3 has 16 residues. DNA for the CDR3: TGCGCCAGCAGCCCCCAGCCCCTAGCCGACCAAGAGACCCAGTACTTC. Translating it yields CASSPQPLADQETQYF.

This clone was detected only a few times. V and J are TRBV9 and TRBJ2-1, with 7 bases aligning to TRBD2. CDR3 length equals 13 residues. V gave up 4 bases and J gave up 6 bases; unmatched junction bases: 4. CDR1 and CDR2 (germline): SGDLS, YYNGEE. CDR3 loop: CASSKTSRNEQFF. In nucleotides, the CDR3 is TGTGCCAGCAGCAAGACTAGCCGCAATGAGCAGTTCTTC.

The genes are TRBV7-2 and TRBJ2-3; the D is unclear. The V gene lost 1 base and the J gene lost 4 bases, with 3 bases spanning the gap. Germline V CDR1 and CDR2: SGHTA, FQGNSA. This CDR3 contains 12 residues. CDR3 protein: CASSLGADTQYF. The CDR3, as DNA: TGTGCCAGCAGCTTAGGGGCAGATACGCAGTATTTT. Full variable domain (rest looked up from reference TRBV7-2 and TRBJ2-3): GAGVSQSPSNKVTEKGKDVELRCDPISGHTALYWYRQSLGQGLEFLIYFQGNSAPDKSGLPSDRFSAERTGGSVSTLTIQRTQQEDSAVYLCASSLGADTQYFGPGTRLTVL.

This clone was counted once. The CDR3 DNA follows: TGTGCCAGCAGCCCGGGAGACAGGGGGGGCACTGAAGCTTTCTTT. It encodes CASSPGDRGGTEAFF. The chain carries TRBV7-8 and TRBJ1-1, with 9 bases matching TRBD1. There are 15 residues in the CDR3. V gave up 5 bases and J gave up 4 bases; unmatched junction bases: 8. CDR1 and CDR2 (germline): SGHVS, FQNEAQ. Supplemented by reference TRBV7-8 and TRBJ1-1, the full variable domain reads GAGVSQSPRYKVAKRGQDVALRCDPISGHVSLFWYQQALGQGPEFLTYFQNEAQLDKSGLPSDRFFAERPEGSVSTLKIQRTQQEDSAVYLCASSPGDRGGTEAFFGQGTRLTVV.

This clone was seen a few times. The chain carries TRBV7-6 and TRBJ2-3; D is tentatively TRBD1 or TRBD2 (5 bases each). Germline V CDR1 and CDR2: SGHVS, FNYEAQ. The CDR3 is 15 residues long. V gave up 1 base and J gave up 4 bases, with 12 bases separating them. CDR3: CASSLGGIGADTQYF. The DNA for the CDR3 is TGTGCCAGCAGCTTAGGGGGGATCGGTGCAGATACGCAGTATTTT.

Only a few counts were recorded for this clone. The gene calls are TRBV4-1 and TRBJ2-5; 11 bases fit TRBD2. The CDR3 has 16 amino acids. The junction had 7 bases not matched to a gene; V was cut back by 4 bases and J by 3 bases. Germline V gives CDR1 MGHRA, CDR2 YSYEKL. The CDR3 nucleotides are TGCGCCAGCAGCCTCCGACTAGCGGGAAAAGAAGAGACCCAGTACTTC. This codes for CASSLRLAGKEETQYF.

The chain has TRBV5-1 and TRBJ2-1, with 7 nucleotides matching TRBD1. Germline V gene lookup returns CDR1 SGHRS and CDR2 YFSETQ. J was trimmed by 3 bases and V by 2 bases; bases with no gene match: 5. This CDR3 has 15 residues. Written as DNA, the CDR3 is TGCGCCAGCAGCTTCGAGGGGGCGCGCTACAATGAGCAGTTCTTC. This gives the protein CASSFEGARYNEQFF.

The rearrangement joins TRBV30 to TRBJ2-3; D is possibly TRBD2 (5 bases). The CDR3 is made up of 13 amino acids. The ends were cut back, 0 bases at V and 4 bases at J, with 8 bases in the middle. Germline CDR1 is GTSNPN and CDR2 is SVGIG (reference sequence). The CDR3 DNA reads TGTGCCTGGAGTGTCGGAGGAGCAGATACGCAGTATTTT. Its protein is CAWSVGGADTQYF.

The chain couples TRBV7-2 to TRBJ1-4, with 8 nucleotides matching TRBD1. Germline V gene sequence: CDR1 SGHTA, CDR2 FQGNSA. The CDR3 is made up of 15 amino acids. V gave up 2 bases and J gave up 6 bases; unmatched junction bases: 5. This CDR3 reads CASSLLGQGDEKLFF. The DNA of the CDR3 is TGTGCCAGCAGCTTACTAGGACAGGGAGATGAAAAACTGTTTTTT.

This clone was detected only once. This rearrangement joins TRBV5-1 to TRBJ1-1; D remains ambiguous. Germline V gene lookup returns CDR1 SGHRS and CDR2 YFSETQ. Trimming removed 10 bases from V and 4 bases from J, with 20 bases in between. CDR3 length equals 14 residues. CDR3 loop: CASIATAGSTEAFF. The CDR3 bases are TGCGCCTCCATCGCCACGGCCGGGAGCACTGAAGCTTTCTTT.

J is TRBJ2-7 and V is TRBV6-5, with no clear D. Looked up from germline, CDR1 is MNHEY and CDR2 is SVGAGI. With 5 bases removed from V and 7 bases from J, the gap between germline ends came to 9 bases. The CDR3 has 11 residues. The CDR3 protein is CASSEAREQYF. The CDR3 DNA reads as TGTGCCAGCAGTGAAGCCCGAGAGCAGTACTTC.

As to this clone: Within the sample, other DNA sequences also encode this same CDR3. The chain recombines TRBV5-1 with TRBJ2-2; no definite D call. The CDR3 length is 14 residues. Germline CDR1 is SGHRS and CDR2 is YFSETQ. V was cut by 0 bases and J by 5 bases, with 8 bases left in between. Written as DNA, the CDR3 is TGCGCCAGCAGCTTGGAACTGGCAACCGGGGAGCTGTTTTTT. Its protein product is CASSLELATGELFF.

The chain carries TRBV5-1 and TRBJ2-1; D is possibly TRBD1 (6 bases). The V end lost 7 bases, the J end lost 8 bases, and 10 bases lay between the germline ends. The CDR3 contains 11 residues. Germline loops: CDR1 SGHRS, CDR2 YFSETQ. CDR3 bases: TGCGCCAGCCAGGACAGCCATGAGCAGTTCTTC. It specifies CASQDSHEQFF.

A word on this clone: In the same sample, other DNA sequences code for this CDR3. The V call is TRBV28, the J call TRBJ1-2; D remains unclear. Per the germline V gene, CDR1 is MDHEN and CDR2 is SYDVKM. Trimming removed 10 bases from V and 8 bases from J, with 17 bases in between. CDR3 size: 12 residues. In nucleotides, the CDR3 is TGTGCCACTCAGTGGTTGGGTGGAGGCTACACCTTC. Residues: CATQWLGGGYTF.

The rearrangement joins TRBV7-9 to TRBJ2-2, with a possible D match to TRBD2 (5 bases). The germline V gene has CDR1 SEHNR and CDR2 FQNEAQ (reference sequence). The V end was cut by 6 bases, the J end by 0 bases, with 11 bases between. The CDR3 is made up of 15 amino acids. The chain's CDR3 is CASRGNGTNTGELFF. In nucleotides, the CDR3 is TGTGCCAGCAGGGGAAACGGGACGAACACCGGGGAGCTGTTTTTT.

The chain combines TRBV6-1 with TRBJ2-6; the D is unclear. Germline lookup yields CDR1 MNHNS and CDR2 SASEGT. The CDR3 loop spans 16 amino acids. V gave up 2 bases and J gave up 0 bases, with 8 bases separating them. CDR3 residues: CASSELQNSGANVLTF. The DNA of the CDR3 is TGTGCCAGCAGTGAACTCCAGAACTCTGGGGCCAACGTCCTGACTTTC.

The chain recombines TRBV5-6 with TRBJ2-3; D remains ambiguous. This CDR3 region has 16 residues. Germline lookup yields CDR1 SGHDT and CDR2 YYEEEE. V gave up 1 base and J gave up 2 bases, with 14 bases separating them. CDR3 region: CASSLLFGASTDTQYF. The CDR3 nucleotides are TGTGCCAGCAGCTTGTTATTCGGCGCTTCCACAGATACGCAGTATTTT.